The present T cell receptor beta chain was sequenced within a study of T cell responses to AZD1222 COVID-19 vaccine. Study-wide context: Second doses were pooled across both intervals (about 4 or about 12 weeks).

This CDR3 has 13 residues. Trimming removed 0 bases from V and 8 bases from J, with 8 bases in between. Germline V lookup: CDR1 LGHNA, CDR2 YNFKEQ. TCRdb keeps only in-frame clones here, not all; method: immunoSEQ multiplex PCR. The data show 150,000 to 200,000 clones, almost 95% seen once. Study results and limitations: There were repertoire samples only from the period after the peak T cell response. Of the AZD1222 recipients, only six or seven were seropositive at baseline. The donors showed a predominance of white British ancestry and of females, with possible underestimation of clonal diversity.

Concerning this clone: Its cognate antigen is unknown.

The source was peripheral blood, collected on day 0 of AZD1222 vaccination. This clonotype was obtained from an adult in good health. J is TRBJ2-1 and V is TRBV4-2; the D gene could be TRBD1 or TRBD2 (5 bases each). The CDR3 nucleotides read TGTGCCAGCAGCCAAGATCGGGGCCATGAGCAGTTCTTC. Translation: CASSQDRGHEQFF.